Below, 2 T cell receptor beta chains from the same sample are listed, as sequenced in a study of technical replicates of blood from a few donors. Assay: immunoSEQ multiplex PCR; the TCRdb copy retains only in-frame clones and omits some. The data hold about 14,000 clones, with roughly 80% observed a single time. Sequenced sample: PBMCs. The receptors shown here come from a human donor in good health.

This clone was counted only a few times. In DNA form, the CDR3 reads TGTGCCTGGAGTTCGGGGTTCGATCAGCCCCAGCATTTT. Translation gives CAWSSGFDQPQHF. The V and J genes are TRBV30 and TRBJ1-5; no firm D call. The CDR3 has 13 amino acids. Trimming shortened V by 2 bases and J by 5 bases, and 10 bases separated the two germline ends. Germline V CDR1 and CDR2: GTSNPN, SVGIG (reference sequence).

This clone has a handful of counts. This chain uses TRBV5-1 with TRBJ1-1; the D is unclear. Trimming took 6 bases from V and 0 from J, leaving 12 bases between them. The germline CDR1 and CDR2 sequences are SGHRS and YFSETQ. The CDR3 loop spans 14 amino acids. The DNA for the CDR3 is TGCGCCAGCACCCCGGAGGAGGTGAACACTGAAGCTTTCTTT. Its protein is CASTPEEVNTEAFF. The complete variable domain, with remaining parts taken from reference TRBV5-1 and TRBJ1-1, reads KAGVTQTPRYLIKTRGQQVTLSCSPISGHRSVSWYQQTPGQGLQFLFEYFSETQRNKGNFPGRFSGRQFSNSRSEMNVSTLELGDSALYLCASTPEEVNTEAFFGQGTRLTVV.